This entry concerns a single T cell receptor beta chain. What it binds is unknown. The data were obtained in a study of T-cell memory formation after mild COVID-19. Germline V CDR1 and CDR2: DFQATT, SNEGSKA (reference sequence). Trimming pared 7 bases from V and 7 bases from J, leaving 11 bases between. The CDR3 length is 11 residues. TCRdb re-analysed the 5' RACE reads in MiXCR, keeping a single row per CDR3 protein. The profile shows 35,000 to 45,000 distinct CDR3 sequences, around 6.6% of them singletons. Regarding the study as a whole: Clones contracting day 15 to 85 were balanced CD4/CD8; later expanders leaned CD4+. Pre-infection memory contained some responding clones, which suggested that cross-reactive memory had joined.

This receptor was obtained from an adult who had mild COVID-19 (a few samples of this study predate the infection). Cell type and time point are not known. This chain joins TRBV20-1 and TRBJ2-1; a possible D gene is TRBD1 (5 bases). The sample comprised PBMCs or a T cell subset sorted from them (not recorded which). Here the CDR3 DNA reads TGCAGTGTTACTCAGGGTAATGAGCAGTTCTTC. Residues: CSVTQGNEQFF.